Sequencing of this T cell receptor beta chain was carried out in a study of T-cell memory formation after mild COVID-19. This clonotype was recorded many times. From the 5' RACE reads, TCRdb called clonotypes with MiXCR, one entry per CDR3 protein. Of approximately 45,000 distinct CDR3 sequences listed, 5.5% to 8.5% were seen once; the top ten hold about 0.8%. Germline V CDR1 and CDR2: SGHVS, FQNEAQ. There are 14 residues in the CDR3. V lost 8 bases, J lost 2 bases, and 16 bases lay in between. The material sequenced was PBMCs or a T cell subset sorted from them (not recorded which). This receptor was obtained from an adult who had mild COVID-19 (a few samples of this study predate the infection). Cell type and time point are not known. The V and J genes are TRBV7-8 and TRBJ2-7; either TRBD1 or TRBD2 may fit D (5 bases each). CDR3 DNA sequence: TGTGCCAGCCGTGTAGGGACGTCAGCCTACGAGCAGTACTTC. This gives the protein CASRVGTSAYEQYF.